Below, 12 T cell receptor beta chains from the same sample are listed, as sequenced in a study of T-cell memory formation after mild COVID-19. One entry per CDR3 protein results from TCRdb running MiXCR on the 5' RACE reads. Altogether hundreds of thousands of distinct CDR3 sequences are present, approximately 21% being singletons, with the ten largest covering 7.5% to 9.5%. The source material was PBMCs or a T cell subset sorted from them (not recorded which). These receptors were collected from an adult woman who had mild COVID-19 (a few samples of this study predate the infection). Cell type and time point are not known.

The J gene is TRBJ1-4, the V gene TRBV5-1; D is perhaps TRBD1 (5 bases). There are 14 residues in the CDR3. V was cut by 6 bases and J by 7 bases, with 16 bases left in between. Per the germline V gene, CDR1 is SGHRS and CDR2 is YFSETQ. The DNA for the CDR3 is TGCGCCAGCACCGCTCTAGGGGTTGGTGAAAAACTGTTTTTT. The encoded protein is CASTALGVGEKLFF.

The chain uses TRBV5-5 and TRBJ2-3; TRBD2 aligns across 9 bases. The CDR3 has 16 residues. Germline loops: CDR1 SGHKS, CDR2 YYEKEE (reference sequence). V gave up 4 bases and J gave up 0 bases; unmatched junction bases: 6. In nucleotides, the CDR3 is TGTGCCAGCAGCCGACCTACTAGCGGGAGCACAGATACGCAGTATTTT. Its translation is CASSRPTSGSTDTQYF.

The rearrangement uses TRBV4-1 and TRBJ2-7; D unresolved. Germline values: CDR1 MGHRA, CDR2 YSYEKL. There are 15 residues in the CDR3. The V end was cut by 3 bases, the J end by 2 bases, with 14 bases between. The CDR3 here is CASSQTRSSPYEQYF. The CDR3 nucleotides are TGCGCCAGCAGCCAGACCCGGAGCTCTCCCTACGAGCAGTACTTC.

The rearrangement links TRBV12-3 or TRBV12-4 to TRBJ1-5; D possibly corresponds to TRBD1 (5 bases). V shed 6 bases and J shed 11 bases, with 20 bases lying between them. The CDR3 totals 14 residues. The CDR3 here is CASRTGTPSSTQHF. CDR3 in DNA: TGTGCCAGCAGGACCGGGACCCCCTCCTCGACCCAGCATTTT.

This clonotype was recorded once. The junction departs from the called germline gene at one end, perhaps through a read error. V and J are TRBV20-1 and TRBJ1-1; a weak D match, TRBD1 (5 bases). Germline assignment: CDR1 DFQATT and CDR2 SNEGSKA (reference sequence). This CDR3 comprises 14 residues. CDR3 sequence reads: CSAREGPLNTEALF. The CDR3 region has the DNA TGCAGTGCTAGAGAGGGACCCCTGAACACTGAAGCTTTATTT.

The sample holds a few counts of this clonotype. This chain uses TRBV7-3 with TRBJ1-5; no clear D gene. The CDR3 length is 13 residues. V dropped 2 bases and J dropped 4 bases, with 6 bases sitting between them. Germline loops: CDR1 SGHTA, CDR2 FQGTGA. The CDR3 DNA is TGTGCCAGCAGCTTAGAACAGAATCAGCCCCAGCATTTT. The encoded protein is CASSLEQNQPQHF.

In DNA form, the CDR3 reads TGTGCCAGCAGCTTAGAAAGGCGGGGGCAAACTGAAGCTTTCTTT. This gives the protein CASSLERRGQTEAFF. The gene calls are TRBV11-2 and TRBJ1-1; the D gene is possibly TRBD1 (6 bases). The CDR3 runs 15 residues. Trimming pared 0 bases from V and 5 bases from J, leaving 13 bases between. Germline V gene lookup returns CDR1 SGHAT and CDR2 FQNNGV.

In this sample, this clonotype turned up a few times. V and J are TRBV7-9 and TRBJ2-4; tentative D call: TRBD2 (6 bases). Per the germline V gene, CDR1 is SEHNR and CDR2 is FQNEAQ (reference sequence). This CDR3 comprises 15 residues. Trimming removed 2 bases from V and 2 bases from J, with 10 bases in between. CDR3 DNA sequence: TGTGCCAGCAGCTTAACGGGAGCGTCCAAAAACATTCAGTACTTC. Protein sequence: CASSLTGASKNIQYF.

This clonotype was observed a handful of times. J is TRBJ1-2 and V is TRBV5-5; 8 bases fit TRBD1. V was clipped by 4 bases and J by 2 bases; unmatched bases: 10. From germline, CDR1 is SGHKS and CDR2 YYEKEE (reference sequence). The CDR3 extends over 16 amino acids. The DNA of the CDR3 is TGTGCCAGCAGCGGAGTTCTACAGGGGGGGAACTATGGCTACACCTTC. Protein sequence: CASSGVLQGGNYGYTF.

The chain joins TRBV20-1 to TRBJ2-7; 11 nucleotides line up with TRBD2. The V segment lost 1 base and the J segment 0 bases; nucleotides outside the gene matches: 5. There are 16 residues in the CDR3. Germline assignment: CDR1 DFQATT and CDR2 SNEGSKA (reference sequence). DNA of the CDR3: TGCAGTGCTAGAGGGCTAGCGGGGGGCAGCTCCTACGAGCAGTACTTC. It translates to CSARGLAGGSSYEQYF.

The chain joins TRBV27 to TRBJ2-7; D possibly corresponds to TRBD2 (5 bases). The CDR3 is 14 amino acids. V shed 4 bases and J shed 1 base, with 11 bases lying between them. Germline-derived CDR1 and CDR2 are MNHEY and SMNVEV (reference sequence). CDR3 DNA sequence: TGTGCCAGCAGTTCCCGGACTCTTTCCTACGAGCAGTACTTC. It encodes CASSSRTLSYEQYF.

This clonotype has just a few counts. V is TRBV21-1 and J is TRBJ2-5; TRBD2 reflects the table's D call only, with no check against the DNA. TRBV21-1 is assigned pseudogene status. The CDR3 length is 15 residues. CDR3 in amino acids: CASSKGLAGAETQYF. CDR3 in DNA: TGTGCCAGCAGCAAAGGGCTAGCGGGAGCGGAGACCCAGTACTTC.